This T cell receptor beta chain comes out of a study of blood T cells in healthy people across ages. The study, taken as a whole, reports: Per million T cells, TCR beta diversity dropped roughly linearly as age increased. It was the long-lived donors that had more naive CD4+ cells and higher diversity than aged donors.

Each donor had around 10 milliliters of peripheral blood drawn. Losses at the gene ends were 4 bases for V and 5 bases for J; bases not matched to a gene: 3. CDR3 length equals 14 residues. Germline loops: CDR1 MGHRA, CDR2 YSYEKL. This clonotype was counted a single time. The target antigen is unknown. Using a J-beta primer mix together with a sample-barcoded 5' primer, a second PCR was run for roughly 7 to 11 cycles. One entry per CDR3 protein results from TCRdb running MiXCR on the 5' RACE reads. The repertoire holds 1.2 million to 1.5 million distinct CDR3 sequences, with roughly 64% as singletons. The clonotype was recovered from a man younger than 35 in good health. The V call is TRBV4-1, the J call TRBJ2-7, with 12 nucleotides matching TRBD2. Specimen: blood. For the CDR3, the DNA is TGCGCCAGCAGCCCGACTAGCGGGAGTGACGAGCAGTACTTC. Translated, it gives CASSPTSGSDEQYF.